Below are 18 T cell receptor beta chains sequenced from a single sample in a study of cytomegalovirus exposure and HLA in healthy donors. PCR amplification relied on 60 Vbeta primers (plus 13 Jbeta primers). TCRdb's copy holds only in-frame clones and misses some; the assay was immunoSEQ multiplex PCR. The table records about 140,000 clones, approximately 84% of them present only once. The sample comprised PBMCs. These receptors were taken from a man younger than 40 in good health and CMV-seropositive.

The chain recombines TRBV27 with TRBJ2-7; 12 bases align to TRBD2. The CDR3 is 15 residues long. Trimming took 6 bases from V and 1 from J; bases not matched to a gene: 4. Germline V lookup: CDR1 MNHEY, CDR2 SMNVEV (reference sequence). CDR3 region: CASSSGLAGSYEQYF. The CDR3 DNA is TGTGCCAGCAGCTCTGGACTAGCGGGGTCCTACGAGCAGTACTTC.

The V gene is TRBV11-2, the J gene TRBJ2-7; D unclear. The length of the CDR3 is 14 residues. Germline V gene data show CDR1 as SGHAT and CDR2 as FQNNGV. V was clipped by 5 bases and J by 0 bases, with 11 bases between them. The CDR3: CASSPRQISYEQYF. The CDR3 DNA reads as TGTGCCAGCAGCCCCAGACAAATCTCCTACGAGCAGTACTTC.

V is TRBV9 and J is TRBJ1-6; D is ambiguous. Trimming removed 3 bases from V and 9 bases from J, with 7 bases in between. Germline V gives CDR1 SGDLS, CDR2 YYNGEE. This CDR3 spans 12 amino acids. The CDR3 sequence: CASSDVGSPLHF. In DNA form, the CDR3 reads TGTGCCAGCAGCGACGTCGGTTCACCCCTCCACTTT.

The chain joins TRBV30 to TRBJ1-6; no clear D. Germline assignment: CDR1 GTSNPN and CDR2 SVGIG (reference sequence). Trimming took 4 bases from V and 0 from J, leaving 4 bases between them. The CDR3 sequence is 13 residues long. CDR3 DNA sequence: TGTGCCTGGATGAGCTCCTATAATTCACCCCTCCACTTT. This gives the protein CAWMSSYNSPLHF.

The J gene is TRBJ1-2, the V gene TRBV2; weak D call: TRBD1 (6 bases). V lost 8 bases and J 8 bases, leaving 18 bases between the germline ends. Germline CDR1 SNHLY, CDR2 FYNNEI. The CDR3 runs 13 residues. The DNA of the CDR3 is TGTGCCAGCGGGGCCCAACAGGGTTGGGGCTACACCTTC. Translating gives CASGAQQGWGYTF.

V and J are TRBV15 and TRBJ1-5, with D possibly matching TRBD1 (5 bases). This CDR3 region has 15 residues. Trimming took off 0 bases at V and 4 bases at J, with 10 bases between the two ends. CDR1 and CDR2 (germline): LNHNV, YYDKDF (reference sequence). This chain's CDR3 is CATSRDSQGNQPQHF. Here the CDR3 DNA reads TGTGCCACCAGCAGAGATAGCCAGGGAAATCAGCCCCAGCATTTT.

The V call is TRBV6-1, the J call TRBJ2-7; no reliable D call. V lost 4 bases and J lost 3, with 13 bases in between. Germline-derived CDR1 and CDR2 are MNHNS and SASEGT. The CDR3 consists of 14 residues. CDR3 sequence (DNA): TGTGCCAGCAGTGGACTGAACGGTTTCTACGAGCAGTACTTC. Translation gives CASSGLNGFYEQYF.

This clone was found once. CDR3 amino acids: CASSLGWGTSGGPDTQYF. In nucleotides, the CDR3 is TGCGCCAGCAGCTTGGGTTGGGGGACTAGCGGGGGTCCAGATACGCAGTATTTT. V usage is TRBV5-1 and J usage is TRBJ2-3; 14 bases fit TRBD2. The CDR3 length is 18 residues. In germline, CDR1 is SGHRS, CDR2 YFSETQ. The trim removed 0 bases at V and 4 bases at J, leaving 7 bases unmatched.

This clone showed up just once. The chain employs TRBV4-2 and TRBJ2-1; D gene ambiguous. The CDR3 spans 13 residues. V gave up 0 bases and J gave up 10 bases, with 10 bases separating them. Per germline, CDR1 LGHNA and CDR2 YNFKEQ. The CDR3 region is CASSQDEENEQFF. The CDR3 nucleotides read TGTGCCAGCAGCCAAGATGAGGAGAACGAGCAGTTCTTC.

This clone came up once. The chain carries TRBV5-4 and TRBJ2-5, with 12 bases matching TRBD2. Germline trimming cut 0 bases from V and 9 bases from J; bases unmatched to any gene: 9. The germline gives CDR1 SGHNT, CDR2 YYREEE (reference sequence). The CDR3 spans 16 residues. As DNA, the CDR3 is TGTGCCAGCAGCTTGGCCGCTAGCGGGGGGGCGGGTGCCCAGTACTTC. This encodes CASSLAASGGAGAQYF.

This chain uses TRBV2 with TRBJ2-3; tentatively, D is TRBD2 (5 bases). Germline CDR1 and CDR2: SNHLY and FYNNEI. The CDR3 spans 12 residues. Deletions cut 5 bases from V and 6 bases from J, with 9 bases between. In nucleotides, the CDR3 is TGTGCCAGCAGTCAACTAGACGATACGCAGTATTTT. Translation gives CASSQLDDTQYF.

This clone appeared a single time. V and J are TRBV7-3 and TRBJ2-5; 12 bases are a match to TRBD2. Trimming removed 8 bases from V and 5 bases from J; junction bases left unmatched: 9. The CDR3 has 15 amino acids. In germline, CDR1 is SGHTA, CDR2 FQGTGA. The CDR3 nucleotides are TGTGCCAGCTCTACTAGCGGGGGGTCGGGGGAGACCCAGTACTTC. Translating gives CASSTSGGSGETQYF.

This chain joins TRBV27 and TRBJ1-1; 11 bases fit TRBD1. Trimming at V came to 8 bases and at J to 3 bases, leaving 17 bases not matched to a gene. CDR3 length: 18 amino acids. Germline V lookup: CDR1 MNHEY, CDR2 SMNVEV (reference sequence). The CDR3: CASRMSQDRGRRDTEAFF. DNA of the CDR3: TGTGCCAGCCGAATGTCCCAGGACAGGGGGCGCCGGGACACTGAAGCTTTCTTT.

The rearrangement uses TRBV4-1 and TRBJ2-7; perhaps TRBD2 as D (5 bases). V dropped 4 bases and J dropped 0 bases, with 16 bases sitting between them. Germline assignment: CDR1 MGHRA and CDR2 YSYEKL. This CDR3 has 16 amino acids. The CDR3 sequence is CASSPGSGISSYEQYF. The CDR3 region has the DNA TGCGCCAGCAGCCCGGGGAGTGGGATTAGCTCCTACGAGCAGTACTTC.

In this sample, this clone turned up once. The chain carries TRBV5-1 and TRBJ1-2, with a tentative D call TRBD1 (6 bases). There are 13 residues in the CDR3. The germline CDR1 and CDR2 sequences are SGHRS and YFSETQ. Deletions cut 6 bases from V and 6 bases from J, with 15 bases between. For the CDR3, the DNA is TGCGCCAGCACAGCTCAGGGGAGGGATGGCTACACCTTC. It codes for CASTAQGRDGYTF.

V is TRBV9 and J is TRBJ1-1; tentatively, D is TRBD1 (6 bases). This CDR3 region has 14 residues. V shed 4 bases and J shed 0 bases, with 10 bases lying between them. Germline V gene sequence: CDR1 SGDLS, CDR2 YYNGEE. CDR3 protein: CASSPQGLNTEAFF. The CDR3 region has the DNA TGTGCCAGCAGCCCTCAGGGGTTGAACACTGAAGCTTTCTTT.

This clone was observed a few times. This CDR3 reads CASSTGVEQYF. CDR3 in DNA: TGTGCCAGCAGTACGGGGGTCGAGCAGTACTTC. V gene TRBV6-6 combines with J gene TRBJ2-7, with D possibly TRBD2 on 6 matching bases. The germline V gene encodes CDR1 MNHNY and CDR2 SVGAGI (reference sequence). Trimming cost V 5 bases and J 6 bases, with 8 bases left between them. CDR3 size: 11 residues.

This CDR3 reads CATRQGFATQYF. Here the CDR3 DNA reads TGTGCCACCCGACAGGGCTTCGCTACGCAGTATTTT. The chain carries TRBV6-5 and TRBJ2-3; 7 bases align to TRBD1. J gave up 8 bases and V 10 bases, and 9 bases lay outside the gene matches. CDR1 is MNHEY, CDR2 SVGAGI, per germline. The CDR3 is 12 amino acids.